What follows are 14 T cell receptor beta chains derived from one specimen sequenced in a study of shared clonotypes between healthy human individuals. Here immunoSEQ multiplex PCR was the method, and the copy in TCRdb shows in-frame clones only, minus some. The sample gives about 1 million clones, roughly 80% of which show up once; approximately 1.5% is in the top ten. The material sequenced was memory CD4+ T cells sorted from blood. This sample's subset: CD45RA-negative fraction. Receptors were obtained from a man aged 18 to 29 in good health.

The V gene is TRBV2, the J gene TRBJ2-7, with D uncertain. The V gene lost 3 bases and the J gene lost 4 bases, with 7 bases spanning the gap. This CDR3 is 12 amino acids long. CDR1 and CDR2 from the germline V gene are SNHLY and FYNNEI. The DNA of the CDR3 is TGTGCCAGCAGTGAGTGGGTTTACGAGCAGTACTTC. Residues: CASSEWVYEQYF.

The rearrangement joins TRBV10-2 to TRBJ1-6; D unclear. This CDR3 spans 15 amino acids. From germline, CDR1 is WSHSY and CDR2 SAAADI. V was trimmed by 3 bases and J by 7 bases, leaving 13 bases between them. The CDR3 loop reads CASSEVFSGNSPLHF. The CDR3 coding sequence is TGCGCCAGCAGTGAAGTCTTTAGCGGGAATTCACCCCTCCACTTT.

This rearrangement joins TRBV30 to TRBJ2-3, with a tentative D call TRBD2 (5 bases). In germline, CDR1 is GTSNPN, CDR2 SVGIG (reference sequence). Trimming took 3 bases from V and 2 from J, leaving 15 bases between them. There are 15 residues in the CDR3. The CDR3 here is CAWRPGVGLTDTQYF. The CDR3 bases are TGTGCCTGGAGGCCCGGGGTCGGCCTCACAGATACGCAGTATTTT.

In DNA, the CDR3 is TGTGCCTGGAGTGTTTGGCGGGACGAAGGGCAGTTCTTC. Translating it yields CAWSVWRDEGQFF. This rearrangement joins TRBV30 to TRBJ2-1, with D perhaps matching TRBD2 (6 bases). Trimming removed 0 bases at V and 12 bases at J, with 15 bases between. Germline V gives CDR1 GTSNPN, CDR2 SVGIG (reference sequence). The CDR3 totals 13 residues.

V is TRBV10-3 and J is TRBJ2-7; 8 bases are shared with TRBD1. The CDR3 runs 16 residues. Per the germline V gene, CDR1 is ENHRY and CDR2 is SYGVKD. Trimming took 4 bases from V and 6 from J; bases not matched to a gene: 14. CDR3 amino acids: CAISAMSRTGTSEQYF. CDR3 in DNA: TGTGCCATCAGTGCGATGTCGCGGACAGGGACCTCCGAGCAGTACTTC.

The sample holds a few counts of this clone. The J gene is TRBJ2-2, the V gene TRBV6-5; 13 nucleotides align to TRBD2. Trimming at V came to 5 bases and at J to 7 bases, leaving 4 bases not matched to a gene. Germline CDR1 and CDR2: MNHEY and SVGAGI. The CDR3 contains 15 residues. The CDR3 DNA reads as TGTGCCAGCAGTCCCGGACTAGCGGGAGTCGGGGAGCTGTTTTTT. This translates into CASSPGLAGVGELFF.

The rearrangement joins TRBV11-2 to TRBJ2-1, with D perhaps assigned TRBD1 or TRBD2 (5 bases each). V shed 6 bases and J shed 16 bases, with 16 bases lying between them. This CDR3 has 11 residues. Germline V lookup: CDR1 SGHAT, CDR2 FQNNGV. CDR3 region: CASSYPGPVFF. CDR3 bases: TGTGCCAGCAGTTACCCGGGACCGGTTTTCTTC.

The CDR3 DNA follows: TGTGCCAGCAGTGAACCGGGACAGGGTAATCAGCCCCAGCATTTT. This sequence encodes CASSEPGQGNQPQHF. V gene TRBV25-1 combines with J gene TRBJ1-5; 9 bases fit TRBD1. Germline V gene lookup returns CDR1 MGHDK and CDR2 SYGVNS. Losses at the gene ends were 2 bases for V and 4 bases for J; bases not matched to a gene: 3. The CDR3 extends over 15 amino acids.

This rearrangement joins TRBV12-5 to TRBJ2-7; TRBD1 matches at 10 bases. Trimming cost V 0 bases and J 6 bases; bases outside gene matches: 5. This CDR3 has 15 residues. CDR1 is LGHNT and CDR2 is FRNRAP in the germline V gene. The CDR3 is CASGLVRGDRGEQYF. The CDR3 DNA follows: TGTGCTAGTGGTTTGGTACGCGGGGACAGGGGCGAGCAGTACTTC.

The chain employs TRBV30 and TRBJ1-3; D is uncertain. Trimming removed 8 bases from V and 0 bases from J, with 14 bases in between. The CDR3 runs to 14 residues. CDR1 and CDR2 from the germline V gene are GTSNPN and SVGIG (reference sequence). The CDR3: CAAQGTSSGNTIYF. The CDR3 DNA reads as TGTGCCGCCCAAGGAACCTCCTCTGGAAACACCATATATTTT.

This clone was seen only a few times. Within the sample, other DNA sequences also encode this same CDR3. The rearrangement uses TRBV2 and TRBJ2-7; the D gene is possibly TRBD1 (5 bases). V lost 5 bases and J lost 3, with 8 bases in between. The CDR3 is 12 residues long. CDR1 and CDR2 (germline): SNHLY, FYNNEI. CDR3 coding DNA: TGTGCCAGCAGTAGTCAGGGCTACGAGCAGTACTTC. The encoded protein is CASSSQGYEQYF. The full variable domain, rest sourced from reference TRBV2 and TRBJ2-7, is EPEVTQTPSHQVTQMGQEVILRCVPISNHLYFYWYRQILGQKVEFLVSFYNNEISEKSEIFDDQFSVERPDGSNFTLKIRSTKLEDSAMYFCASSSQGYEQYFGPGTRLTVT.

The sample holds a few counts of this clone. The V call is TRBV6-6, the J call TRBJ1-5; TRBD1 is a possible D gene (6 bases). The CDR3 is 14 residues long. V lost 6 bases, J lost 4 bases, and 13 bases lay in between. From germline, CDR1 is MNHNY and CDR2 SVGAGI (reference sequence). In DNA form, the CDR3 reads TGTGCCAGCAGCCCTCAGGGGAAAAATCAGCCCCAGCATTTT. It yields the protein CASSPQGKNQPQHF.

The chain carries TRBV10-3 and TRBJ1-4; 7 bases are shared with TRBD1. CDR3 size: 16 residues. V trimming: 9 bases; J trimming: 3 bases; junction bases outside the gene matches: 13. Germline CDR1 and CDR2: ENHRY and SYGVKD. CDR3 in DNA: TGTGCCATTCGTGGTCCTACCGGGACAGCTAATGAAAAACTGTTTTTT. This translates into CAIRGPTGTANEKLFF.

The V call is TRBV7-6, the J call TRBJ2-2, with D possibly being TRBD1 or TRBD2 (6 bases each). This CDR3 has 15 amino acids. Between the trimmed V and J ends, which lost 6 bases and 0 bases, there was a span of 11 bases. Germline V gives CDR1 SGHVS, CDR2 FNYEAQ. The DNA of the CDR3 is TGTGCCAGCAGGGGGGGCCTAACGAACACCGGGGAGCTGTTTTTT. Encoded protein: CASRGGLTNTGELFF.